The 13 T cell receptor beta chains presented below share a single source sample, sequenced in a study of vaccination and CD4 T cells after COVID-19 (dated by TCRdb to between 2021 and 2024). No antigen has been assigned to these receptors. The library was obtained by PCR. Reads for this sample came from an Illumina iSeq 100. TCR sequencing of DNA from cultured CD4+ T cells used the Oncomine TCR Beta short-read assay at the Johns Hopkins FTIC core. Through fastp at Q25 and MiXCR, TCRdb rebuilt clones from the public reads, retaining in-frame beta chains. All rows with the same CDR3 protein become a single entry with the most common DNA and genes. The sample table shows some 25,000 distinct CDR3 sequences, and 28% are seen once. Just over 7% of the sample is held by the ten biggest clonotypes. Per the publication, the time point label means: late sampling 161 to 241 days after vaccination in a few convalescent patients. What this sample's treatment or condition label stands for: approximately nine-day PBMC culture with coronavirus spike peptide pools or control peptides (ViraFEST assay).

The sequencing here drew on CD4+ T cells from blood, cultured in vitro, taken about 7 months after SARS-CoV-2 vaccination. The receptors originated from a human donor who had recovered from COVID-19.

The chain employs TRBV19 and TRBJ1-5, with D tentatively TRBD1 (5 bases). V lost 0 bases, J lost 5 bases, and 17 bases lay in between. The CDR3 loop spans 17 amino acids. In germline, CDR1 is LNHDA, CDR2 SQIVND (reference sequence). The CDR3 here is CASSIDGQLRGHQPQHF. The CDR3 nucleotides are TGTGCCAGTAGTATAGACGGGCAACTCCGGGGCCATCAGCCCCAGCATTTT.

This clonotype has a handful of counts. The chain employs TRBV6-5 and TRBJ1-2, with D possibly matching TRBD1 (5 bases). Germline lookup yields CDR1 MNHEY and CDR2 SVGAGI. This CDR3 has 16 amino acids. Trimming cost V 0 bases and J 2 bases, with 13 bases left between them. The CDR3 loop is CASSYSEGRANYGYTF. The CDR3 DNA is TGTGCCAGCAGTTACTCGGAGGGCAGGGCGAACTATGGCTACACCTTC.

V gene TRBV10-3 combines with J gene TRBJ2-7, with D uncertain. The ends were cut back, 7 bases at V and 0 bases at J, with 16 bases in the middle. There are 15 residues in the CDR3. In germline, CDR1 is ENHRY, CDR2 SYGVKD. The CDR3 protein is CAITATLESSYEQYF. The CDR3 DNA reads TGTGCCATCACAGCAACACTCGAGAGCTCCTACGAGCAGTACTTC.

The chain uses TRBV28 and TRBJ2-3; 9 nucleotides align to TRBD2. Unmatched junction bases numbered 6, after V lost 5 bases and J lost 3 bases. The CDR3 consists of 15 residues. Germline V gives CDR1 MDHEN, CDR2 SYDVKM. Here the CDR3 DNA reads TGTGCCAGCAGTCAAGCGGGAGGTGGGACAGATACGCAGTATTTT. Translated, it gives CASSQAGGGTDTQYF.

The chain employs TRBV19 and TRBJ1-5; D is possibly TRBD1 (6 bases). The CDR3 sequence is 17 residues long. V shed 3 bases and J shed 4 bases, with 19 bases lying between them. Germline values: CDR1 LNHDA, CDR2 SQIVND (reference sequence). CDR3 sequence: CASSILTGGTRNQPQHF. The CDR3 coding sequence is TGTGCCAGTAGTATTTTGACGGGGGGCACCCGTAATCAGCCCCAGCATTTT.

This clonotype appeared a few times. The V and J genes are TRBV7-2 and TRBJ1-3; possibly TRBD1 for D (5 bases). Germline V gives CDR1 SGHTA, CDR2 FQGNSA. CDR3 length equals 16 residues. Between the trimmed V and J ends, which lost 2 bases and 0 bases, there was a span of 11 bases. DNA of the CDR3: TGTGCCAGCAGCTTACAGACAGTCACCTCTGGAAACACCATATATTTT. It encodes CASSLQTVTSGNTIYF.

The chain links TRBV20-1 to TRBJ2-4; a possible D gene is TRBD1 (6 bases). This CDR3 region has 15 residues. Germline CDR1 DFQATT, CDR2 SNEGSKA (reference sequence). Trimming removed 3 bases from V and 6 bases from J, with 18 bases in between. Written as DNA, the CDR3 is TGCAGTGCTAGTTTGGGCAACAGGGTACTAAACATTCAGTACTTC. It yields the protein CSASLGNRVLNIQYF.

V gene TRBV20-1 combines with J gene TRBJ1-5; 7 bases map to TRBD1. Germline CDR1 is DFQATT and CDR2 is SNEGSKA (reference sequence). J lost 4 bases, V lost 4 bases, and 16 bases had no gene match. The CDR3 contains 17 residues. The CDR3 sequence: CSAKDSKRQGSNQPQHF. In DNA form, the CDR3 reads TGCAGTGCTAAGGATTCCAAAAGACAGGGTTCAAATCAGCCCCAGCATTTT.

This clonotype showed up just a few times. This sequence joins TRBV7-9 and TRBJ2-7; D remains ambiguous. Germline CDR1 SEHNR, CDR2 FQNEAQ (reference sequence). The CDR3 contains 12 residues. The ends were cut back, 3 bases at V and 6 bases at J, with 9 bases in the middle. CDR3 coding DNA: TGTGCCAGCAGCTTTTCCCCGGGCGAGCAGTACTTC. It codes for CASSFSPGEQYF. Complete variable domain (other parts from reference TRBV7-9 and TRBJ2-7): DTGVSQNPRHKITKRGQNVTFRCDPISEHNRLYWYRQTLGQGPEFLTYFQNEAQLEKSRLLSDRFSAERPKGSFSTLEIQRTEQGDSAMYLCASSFSPGEQYFGPGTRLTVT.

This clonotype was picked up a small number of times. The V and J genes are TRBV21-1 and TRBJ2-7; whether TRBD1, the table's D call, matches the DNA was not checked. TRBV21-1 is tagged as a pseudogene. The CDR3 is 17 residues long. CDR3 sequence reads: CASSQNLGGTGSDEQYF. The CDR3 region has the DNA TGTGCCAGCAGCCAGAATTTGGGCGGGACAGGGTCGGACGAGCAGTACTTC.

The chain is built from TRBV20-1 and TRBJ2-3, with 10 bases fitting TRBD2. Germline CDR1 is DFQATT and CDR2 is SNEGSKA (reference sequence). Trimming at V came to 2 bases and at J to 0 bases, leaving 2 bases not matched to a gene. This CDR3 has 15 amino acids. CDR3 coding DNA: TGCAGTGCTAGAACTAGCGGGACCAGCACAGATACGCAGTATTTT. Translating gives CSARTSGTSTDTQYF.

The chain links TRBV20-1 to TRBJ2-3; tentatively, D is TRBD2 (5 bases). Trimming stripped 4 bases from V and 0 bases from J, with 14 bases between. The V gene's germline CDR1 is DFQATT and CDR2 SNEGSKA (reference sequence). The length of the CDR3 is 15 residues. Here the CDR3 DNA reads TGCAGTGCTACAACCACTAGAACAAGCACAGATACGCAGTATTTT. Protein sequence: CSATTTRTSTDTQYF.

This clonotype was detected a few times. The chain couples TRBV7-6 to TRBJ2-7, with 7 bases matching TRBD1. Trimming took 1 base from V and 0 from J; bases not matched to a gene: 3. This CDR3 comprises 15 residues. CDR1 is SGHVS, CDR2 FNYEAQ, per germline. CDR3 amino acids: CASSLGQGDSYEQYF. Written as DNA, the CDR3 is TGTGCCAGCAGCTTAGGGCAGGGGGACTCCTACGAGCAGTACTTC.